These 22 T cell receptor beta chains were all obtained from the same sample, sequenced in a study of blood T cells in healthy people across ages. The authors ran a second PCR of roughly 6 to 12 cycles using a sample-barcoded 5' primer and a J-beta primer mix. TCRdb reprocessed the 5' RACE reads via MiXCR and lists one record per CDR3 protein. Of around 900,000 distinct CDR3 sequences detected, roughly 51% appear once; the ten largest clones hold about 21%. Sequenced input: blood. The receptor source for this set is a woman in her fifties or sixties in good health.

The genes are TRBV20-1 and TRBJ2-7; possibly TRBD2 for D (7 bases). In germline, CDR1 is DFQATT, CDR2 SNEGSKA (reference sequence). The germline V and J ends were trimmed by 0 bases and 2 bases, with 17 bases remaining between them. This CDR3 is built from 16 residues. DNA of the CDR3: TGCAGTGCTAGAGATTGGGGGGGCGGAGGGACCTACGAGCAGTACTTC. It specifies CSARDWGGGGTYEQYF.

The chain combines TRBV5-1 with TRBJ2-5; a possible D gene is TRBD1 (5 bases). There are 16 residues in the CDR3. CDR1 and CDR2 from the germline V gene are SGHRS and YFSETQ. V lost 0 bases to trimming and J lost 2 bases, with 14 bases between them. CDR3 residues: CASSLGRALGQETQYF. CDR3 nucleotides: TGCGCCAGCAGCTTGGGCAGGGCCTTGGGGCAAGAGACCCAGTACTTC. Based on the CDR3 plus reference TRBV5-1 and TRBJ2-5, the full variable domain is KAGVTQTPRYLIKTRGQQVTLSCSPISGHRSVSWYQQTPGQGLQFLFEYFSETQRNKGNFPGRFSGRQFSNSRSEMNVSTLELGDSALYLCASSLGRALGQETQYFGPGTRLLVL.

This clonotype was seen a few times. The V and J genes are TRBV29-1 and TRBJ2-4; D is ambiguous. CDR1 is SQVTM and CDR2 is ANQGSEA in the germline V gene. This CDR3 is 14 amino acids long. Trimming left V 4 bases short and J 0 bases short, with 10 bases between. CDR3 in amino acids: CSVVTELAKNIQYF. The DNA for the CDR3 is TGCAGCGTTGTAACCGAACTAGCCAAAAACATTCAGTACTTC.

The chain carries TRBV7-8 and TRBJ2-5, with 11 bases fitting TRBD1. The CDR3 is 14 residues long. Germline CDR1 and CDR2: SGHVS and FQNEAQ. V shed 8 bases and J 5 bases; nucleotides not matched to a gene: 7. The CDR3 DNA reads TGTGCCAGCGGAAGGACAGGGGGCAGGGAGACCCAGTACTTC. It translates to CASGRTGGRETQYF.

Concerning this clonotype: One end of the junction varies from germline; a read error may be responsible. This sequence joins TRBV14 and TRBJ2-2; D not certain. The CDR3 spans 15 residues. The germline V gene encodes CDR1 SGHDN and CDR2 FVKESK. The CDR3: CAGSQDRWDTGELFF. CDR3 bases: TGTGCCGGCAGCCAAGATCGTTGGGACACCGGGGAGCTGTTTTTT.

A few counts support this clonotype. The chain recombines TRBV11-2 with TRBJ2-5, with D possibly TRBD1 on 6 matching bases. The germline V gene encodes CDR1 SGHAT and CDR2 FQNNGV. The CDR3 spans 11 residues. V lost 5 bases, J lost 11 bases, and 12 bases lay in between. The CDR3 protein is CASSDRTAQYF. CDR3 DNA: TGTGCCAGCAGCGACAGGACAGCGCAGTACTTC.

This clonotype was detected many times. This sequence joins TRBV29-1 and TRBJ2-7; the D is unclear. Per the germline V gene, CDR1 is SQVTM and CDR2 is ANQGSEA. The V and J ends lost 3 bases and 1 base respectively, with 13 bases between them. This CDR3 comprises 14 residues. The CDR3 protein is CSVENGSASYEQYF. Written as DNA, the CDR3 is TGCAGCGTTGAGAACGGGTCGGCGTCCTACGAGCAGTACTTC.

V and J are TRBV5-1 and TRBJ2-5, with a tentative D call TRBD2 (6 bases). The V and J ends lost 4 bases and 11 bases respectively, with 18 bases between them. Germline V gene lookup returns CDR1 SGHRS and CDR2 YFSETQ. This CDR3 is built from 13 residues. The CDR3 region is CASSVTRRNEQYF. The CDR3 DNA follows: TGCGCCAGCAGCGTGACTAGACGCAATGAGCAGTACTTC. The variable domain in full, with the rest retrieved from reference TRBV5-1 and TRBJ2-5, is KAGVTQTPRYLIKTRGQQVTLSCSPISGHRSVSWYQQTPGQGLQFLFEYFSETQRNKGNFPGRFSGRQFSNSRSEMNVSTLELGDSALYLCASSVTRRNEQYFGPGTRLLVL.

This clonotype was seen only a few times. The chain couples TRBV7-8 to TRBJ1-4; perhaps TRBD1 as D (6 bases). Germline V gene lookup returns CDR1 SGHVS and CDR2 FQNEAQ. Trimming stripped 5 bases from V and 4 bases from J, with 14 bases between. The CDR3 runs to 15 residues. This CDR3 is CASSTRTDLNEKLFF. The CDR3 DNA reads TGTGCCAGCAGCACCCGGACAGACCTTAATGAAAAACTGTTTTTT.

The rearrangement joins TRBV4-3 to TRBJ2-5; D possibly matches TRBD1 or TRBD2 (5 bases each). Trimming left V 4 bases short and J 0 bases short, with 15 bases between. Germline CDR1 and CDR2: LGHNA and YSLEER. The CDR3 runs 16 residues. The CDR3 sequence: CASSPGRSNYQETQYF. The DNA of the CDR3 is TGCGCCAGCAGCCCGGGGCGCAGCAATTACCAAGAGACCCAGTACTTC.

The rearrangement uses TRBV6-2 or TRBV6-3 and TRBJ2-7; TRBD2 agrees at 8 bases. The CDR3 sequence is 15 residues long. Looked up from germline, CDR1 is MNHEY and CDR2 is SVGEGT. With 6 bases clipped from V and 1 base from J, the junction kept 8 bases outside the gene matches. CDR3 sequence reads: CASRSVGRGSYEQYF. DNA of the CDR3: TGTGCCAGCAGATCCGTCGGGAGGGGTTCCTACGAGCAGTACTTC.

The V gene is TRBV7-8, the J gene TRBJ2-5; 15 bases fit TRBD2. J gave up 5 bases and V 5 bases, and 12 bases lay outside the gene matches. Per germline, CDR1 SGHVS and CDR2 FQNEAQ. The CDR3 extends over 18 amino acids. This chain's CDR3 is CASSPLRGTSGRIETQYF. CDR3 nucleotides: TGTGCCAGCAGCCCACTAAGGGGGACTAGCGGGAGGATCGAGACCCAGTACTTC.

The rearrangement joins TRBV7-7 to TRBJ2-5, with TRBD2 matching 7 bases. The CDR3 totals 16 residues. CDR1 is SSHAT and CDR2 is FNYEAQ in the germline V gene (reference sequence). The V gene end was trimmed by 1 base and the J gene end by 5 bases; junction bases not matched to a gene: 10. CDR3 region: CASSLGAGVRFETQYF. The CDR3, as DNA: TGTGCCAGCAGCTTAGGTGCGGGAGTACGGTTTGAGACCCAGTACTTC.

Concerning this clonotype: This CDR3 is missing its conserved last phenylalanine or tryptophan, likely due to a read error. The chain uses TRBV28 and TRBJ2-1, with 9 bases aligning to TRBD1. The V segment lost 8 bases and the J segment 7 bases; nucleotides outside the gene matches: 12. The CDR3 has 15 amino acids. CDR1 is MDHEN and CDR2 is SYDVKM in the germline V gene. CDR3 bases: TGTGCCAGCGGGGAACAGGGGGCGCCCCCAAATGAGCAGTTCCTC. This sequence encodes CASGEQGAPPNEQFL.

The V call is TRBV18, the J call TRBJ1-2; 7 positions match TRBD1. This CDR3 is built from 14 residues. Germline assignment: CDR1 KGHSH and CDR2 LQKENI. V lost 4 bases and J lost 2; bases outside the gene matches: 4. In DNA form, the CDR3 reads TGTGCCAGCTCACGCCAGGGACAGAACTATGGCTACACCTTC. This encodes CASSRQGQNYGYTF. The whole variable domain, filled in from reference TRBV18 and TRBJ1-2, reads NAGVMQNPRHLVRRRGQEARLRCSPMKGHSHVYWYRQLPEEGLKFMVYLQKENIIDESGMPKERFSAEFPKEGPSILRIQQVVRGDSAAYFCASSRQGQNYGYTFGSGTRLTVV.

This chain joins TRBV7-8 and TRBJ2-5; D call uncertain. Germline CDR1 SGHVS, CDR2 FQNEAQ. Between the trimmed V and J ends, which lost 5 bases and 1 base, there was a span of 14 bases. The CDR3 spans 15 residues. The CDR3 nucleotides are TGTGCCAGCAGCATAGAATATCTACTCCAAGAGACCCAGTACTTC. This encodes CASSIEYLLQETQYF.

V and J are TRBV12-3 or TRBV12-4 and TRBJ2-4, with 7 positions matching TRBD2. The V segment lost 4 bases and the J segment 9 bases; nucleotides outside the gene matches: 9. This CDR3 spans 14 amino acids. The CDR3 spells CASSSRDYGGIQYF. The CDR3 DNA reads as TGTGCCAGCAGTTCCCGGGACTACGGTGGCATTCAGTACTTC.

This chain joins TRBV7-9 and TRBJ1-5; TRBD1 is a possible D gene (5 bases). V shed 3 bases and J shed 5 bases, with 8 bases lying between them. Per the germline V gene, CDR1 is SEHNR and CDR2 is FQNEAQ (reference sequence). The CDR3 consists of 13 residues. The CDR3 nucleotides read TGTGCCAGCAGCTTCCAGGGAGATCAGCCCCAGCATTTT. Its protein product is CASSFQGDQPQHF.

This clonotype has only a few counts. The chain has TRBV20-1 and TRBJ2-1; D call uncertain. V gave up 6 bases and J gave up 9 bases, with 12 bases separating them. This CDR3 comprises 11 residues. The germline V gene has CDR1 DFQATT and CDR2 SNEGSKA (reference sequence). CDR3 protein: CSATPVVEQFF. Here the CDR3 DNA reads TGCAGTGCCACCCCCGTTGTTGAGCAGTTCTTC.

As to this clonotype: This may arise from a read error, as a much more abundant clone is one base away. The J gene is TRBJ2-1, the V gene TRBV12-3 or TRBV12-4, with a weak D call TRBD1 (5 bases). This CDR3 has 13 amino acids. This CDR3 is CASSLDRNNVQFF. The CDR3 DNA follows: TGTGCCAGCAGTTTAGACAGGAACAATGTGCAGTTCTTC.

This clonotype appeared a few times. The CDR3 sequence: CSASRVENTEAFF. CDR3 sequence (DNA): TGCAGCGCATCTAGAGTAGAGAACACTGAAGCTTTCTTT. The V call is TRBV29-1, the J call TRBJ1-1; D unresolved. Trimming shortened V by 7 bases and J by 1 base, and 13 bases separated the two germline ends. The CDR3 loop spans 13 amino acids. Germline assignment: CDR1 SQVTM and CDR2 ANQGSEA.

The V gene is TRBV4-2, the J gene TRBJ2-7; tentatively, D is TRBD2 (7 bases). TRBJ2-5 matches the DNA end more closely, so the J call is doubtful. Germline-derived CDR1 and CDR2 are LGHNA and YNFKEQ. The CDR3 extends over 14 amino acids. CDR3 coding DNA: TGTGCCAGCAGCCAAGCTAGGGGGGGGGAGACCCAGTACTTC. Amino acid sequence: CASSQARGGETQYF.